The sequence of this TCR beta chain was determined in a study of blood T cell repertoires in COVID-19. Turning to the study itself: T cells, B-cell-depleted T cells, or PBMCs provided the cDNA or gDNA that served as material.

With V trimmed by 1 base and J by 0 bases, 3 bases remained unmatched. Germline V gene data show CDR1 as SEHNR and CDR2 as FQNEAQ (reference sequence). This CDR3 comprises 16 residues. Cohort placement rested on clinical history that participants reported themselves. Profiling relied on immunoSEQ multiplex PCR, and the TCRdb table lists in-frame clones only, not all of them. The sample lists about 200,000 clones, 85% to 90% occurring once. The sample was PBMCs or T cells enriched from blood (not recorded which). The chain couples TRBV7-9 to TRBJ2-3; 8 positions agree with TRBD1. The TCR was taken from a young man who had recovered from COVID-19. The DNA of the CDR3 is TGTGCCAGCAGCTTAGTGACAGGGGTTAGCACAGATACGCAGTATTTT. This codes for CASSLVTGVSTDTQYF.